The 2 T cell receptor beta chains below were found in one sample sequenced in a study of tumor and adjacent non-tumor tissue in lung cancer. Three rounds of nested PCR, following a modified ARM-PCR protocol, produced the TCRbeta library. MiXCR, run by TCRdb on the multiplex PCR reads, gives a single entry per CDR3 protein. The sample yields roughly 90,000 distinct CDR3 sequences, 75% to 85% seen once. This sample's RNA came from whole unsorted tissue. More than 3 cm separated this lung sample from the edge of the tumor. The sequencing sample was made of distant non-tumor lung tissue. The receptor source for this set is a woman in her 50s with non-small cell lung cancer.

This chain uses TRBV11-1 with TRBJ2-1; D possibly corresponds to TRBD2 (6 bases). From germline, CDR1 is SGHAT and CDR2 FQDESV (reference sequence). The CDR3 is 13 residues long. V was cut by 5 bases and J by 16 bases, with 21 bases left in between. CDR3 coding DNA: TGTGCCAGCAGCGCCCCGGACTACAATGGGCAATTCTTC. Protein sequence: CASSAPDYNGQFF.

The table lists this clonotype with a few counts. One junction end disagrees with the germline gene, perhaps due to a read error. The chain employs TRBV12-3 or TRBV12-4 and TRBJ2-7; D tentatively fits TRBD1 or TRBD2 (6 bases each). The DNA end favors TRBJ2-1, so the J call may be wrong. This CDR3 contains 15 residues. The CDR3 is CTSSSRQEGSYEQFF. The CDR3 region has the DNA TGTACCAGTAGTTCCCGACAGGAGGGGTCCTACGAGCAGTTCTTC.